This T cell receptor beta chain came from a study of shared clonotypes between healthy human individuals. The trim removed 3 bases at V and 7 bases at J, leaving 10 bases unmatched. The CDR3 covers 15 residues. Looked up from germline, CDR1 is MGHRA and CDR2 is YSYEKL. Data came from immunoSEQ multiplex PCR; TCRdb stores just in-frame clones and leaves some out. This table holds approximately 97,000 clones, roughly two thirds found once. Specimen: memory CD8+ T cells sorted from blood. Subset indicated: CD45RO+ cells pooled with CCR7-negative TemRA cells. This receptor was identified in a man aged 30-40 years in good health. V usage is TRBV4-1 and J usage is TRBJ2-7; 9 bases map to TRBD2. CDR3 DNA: TGCGCCAGCAGCCATGATAGCGGGAGCGGGAGGGAGCAGTACTTC. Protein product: CASSHDSGSGREQYF.